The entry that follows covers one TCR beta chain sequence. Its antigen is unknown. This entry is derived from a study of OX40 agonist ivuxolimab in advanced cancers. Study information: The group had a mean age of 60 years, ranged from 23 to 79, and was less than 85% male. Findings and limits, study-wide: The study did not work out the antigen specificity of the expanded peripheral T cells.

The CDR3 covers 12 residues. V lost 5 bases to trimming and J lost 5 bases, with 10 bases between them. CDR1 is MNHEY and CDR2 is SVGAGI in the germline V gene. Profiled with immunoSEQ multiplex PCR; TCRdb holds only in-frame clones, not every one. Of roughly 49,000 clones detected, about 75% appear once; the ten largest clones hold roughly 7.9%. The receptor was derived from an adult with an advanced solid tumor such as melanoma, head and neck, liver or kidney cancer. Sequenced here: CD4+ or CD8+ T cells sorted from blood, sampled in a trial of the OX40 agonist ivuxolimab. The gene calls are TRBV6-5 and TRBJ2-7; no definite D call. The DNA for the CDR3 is TGTGCCAGCAGTATATGGAGAAACGAGCAGTACTTC. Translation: CASSIWRNEQYF.